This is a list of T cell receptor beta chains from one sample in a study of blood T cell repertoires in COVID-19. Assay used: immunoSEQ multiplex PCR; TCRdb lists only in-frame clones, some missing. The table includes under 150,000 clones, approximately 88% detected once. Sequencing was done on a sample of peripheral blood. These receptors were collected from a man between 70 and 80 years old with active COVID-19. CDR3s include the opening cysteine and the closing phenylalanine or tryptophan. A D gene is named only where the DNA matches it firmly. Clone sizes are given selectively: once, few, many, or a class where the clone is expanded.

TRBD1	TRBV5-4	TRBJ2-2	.	CASSLPGQHTGELFF	TGTGCCAGCAGCCTTCCGGGACAGCACACCGGGGAGCTGTTTTTT
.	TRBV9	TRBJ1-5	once	CASSVGQNDQPQHF	TGTGCCAGCAGCGTAGGGCAGAATGATCAGCCCCAGCATTTT
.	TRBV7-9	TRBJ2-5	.	CASSPAGKTQYF	TGTGCCAGCAGCCCGGCGGGAAAGACCCAGTACTTC
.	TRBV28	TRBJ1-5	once	CASSFLRGRGNQPQHF	TGTGCCAGCAGTTTCCTCAGGGGACGGGGCAATCAGCCCCAGCATTTT
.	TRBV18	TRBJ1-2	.	CASSPSRDGYTF	TGTGCCAGCTCACCCTCCAGGGATGGCTACACCTTC
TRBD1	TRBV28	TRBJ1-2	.	CASSFRQGQGTNYGYTF	TGTGCCAGCAGTTTTCGACAGGGCCAGGGAACTAACTATGGCTACACCTTC
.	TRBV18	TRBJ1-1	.	CASSPPQAPEAFF	TGTGCCAGCTCACCACCGCAGGCCCCTGAAGCTTTCTTT
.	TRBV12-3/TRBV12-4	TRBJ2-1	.	CASSLFGSEQFF	TGTGCCAGCAGTCTCTTTGGGAGTGAGCAGTTCTTC
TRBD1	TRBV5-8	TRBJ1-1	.	CASSIQPGTGNTEAFF	TGTGCCAGCAGTATTCAACCCGGGACAGGGAACACTGAAGCTTTCTTT
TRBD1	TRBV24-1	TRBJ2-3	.	CATSDPQGAGTDTQYF	TGTGCCACCAGTGATCCACAGGGGGCAGGAACAGATACGCAGTATTTT
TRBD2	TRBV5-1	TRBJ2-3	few	CASSPTSGNTDTQYF	TGCGCCAGCAGCCCAACTAGCGGGAATACCGATACGCAGTATTTT
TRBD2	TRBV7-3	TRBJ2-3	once	CASSLAGLAGGTDTQYF	TGTGCCAGCAGCTTAGCCGGACTAGCGGGCGGCACAGATACGCAGTATTTT
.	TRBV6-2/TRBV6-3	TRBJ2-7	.	CASSWDNYEQYF	TGTGCCAGCAGTTGGGACAACTACGAGCAGTACTTC
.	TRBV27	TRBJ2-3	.	CASSYQLTRGTDTQYF	TGTGCCAGCAGTTACCAGCTCACTAGGGGCACAGATACGCAGTATTTT
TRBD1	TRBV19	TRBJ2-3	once	CASRSTGFTDTQYF	TGTGCCAGTAGGTCGACAGGGTTCACAGATACGCAGTATTTT
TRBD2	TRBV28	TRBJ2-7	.	CASPPPRTSGTSYEQYF	TGTGCCAGCCCCCCACCCCGGACTAGCGGGACTTCCTACGAGCAGTACTTC
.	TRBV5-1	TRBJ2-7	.	CASSSGDLFYEQYF	TGCGCCAGCAGCTCGGGGGACCTATTCTACGAGCAGTACTTC
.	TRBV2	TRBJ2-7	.	CASSEGSPSLSEQYF	TGTGCCAGCAGCGAAGGCTCCCCATCCCTGAGCGAGCAGTACTTC
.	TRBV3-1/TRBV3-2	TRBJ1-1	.	CASSLRGSTEAFF	TGTGCCAGCAGTTTACGGGGGAGCACTGAAGCTTTCTTT
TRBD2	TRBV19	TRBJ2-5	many	CASSMGTSPETQYF	TGTGCCAGTAGTATGGGGACTAGCCCCGAGACCCAGTACTTC
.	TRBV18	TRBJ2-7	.	CASSRTGHKDEQYF	TGTGCCAGCTCACGGACGGGACATAAGGACGAGCAGTACTTC
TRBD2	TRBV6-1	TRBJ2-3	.	CASSARSGSTGDTQYF	TGTGCCAGCAGTGCCCGTAGCGGGAGTACAGGAGATACGCAGTATTTT
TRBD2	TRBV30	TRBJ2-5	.	CAWSTAGVGETQYF	TGTGCCTGGAGCACAGCGGGAGTCGGGGAGACCCAGTACTTC
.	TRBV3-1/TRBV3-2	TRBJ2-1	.	CASSRLGGDNEQFF	TGTGCCAGCAGTCGTCTAGGGGGGGACAATGAGCAGTTCTTC
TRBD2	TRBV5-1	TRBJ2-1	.	CASSRGGLANQPREQFF	TGCGCCAGCAGCCGGGGGGGACTAGCGAACCAACCCCGCGAGCAGTTCTTC
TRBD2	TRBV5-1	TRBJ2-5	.	CASSLTGGRYQETQYF	TGCGCCAGCAGCTTGACGGGAGGGCGGTACCAAGAGACCCAGTACTTC
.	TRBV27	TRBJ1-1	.	CASRSLQGNTEAFF	TGTGCCAGCAGATCCCTACAGGGCAACACTGAAGCTTTCTTT
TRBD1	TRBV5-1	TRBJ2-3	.	CASNNRGSTDTQYF	TGCGCCAGCAACAACAGGGGATCCACAGATACGCAGTATTTT
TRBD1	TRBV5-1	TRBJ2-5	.	CASSFTGQGAETQYF	TGCGCCAGCAGCTTCACCGGACAGGGAGCGGAGACCCAGTACTTC
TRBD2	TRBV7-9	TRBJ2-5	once	CASSRRDSGSGETQYF	TGTGCCAGCAGCCGCCGGGATAGCGGGAGCGGCGAGACCCAGTACTTC
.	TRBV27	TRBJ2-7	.	CASSNSHEQYF	TGTGCCAGCAGCAACTCCCACGAGCAGTACTTC
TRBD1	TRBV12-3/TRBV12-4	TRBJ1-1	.	CASNTGGTEAFF	TGTGCCAGTAACACAGGGGGCACTGAAGCTTTCTTT
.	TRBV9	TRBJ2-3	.	CASSRQERGTDTQYF	TGTGCCAGCAGCCGACAGGAACGAGGCACAGATACGCAGTATTTT
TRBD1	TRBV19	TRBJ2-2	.	CASRGQANTGELFF	TGTGCCAGTCGCGGACAGGCCAACACCGGGGAGCTGTTTTTT